The T cell receptor beta chain described here comes from a study of regulatory and conventional T cells in RAG deficiency. Sequencing was performed with immunoSEQ multiplex PCR; in TCRdb, only in-frame clones are kept and a portion is missing. The data contain tens of thousands of clones, 75% to 95% of them singletons. Trimming pared 5 bases from V and 1 base from J, leaving 11 bases between. The CDR3 runs 14 residues. Germline V gives CDR1 SEHNR, CDR2 FQNEAQ (reference sequence). Blood CD4+ CD25-high CD127-low regulatory T cells supplied the genomic DNA template. This sample was also put to use in a study of regulatory T cells. That paper adds: The primer mix had 52 TRBV and 13 TRBJ primers. In patients, unique TRB V-J pairs were restricted and V/J usage skewed, especially in Tregs.

The chain is built from TRBV7-9 and TRBJ1-1; weak D call: TRBD1 (5 bases). This TCR was sampled from a human donor in good health. The specimen sequenced was Tregs sorted from blood. The CDR3 loop is CASSPGTRNTEAFF. For the CDR3, the DNA is TGTGCCAGCAGCCCCGGGACCAGGAACACTGAAGCTTTCTTT.